This TCR beta chain is drawn from a study of somatic mutations in cytotoxic T cells in rheumatoid arthritis. The study, taken as a whole, reports: Within 8 of 65 patients, the single biggest CD8+ clone made up more than 20% of CD8+ cells.

For this clone: Its antigen is not known.

V dropped 4 bases and J dropped 4 bases, with 10 bases sitting between them. The CDR3 is made up of 13 amino acids. Germline loops: CDR1 MDHEN, CDR2 SYDVKM. In the original workflow: Of patient CD8+ clones exceeding 1%, few matched published virus-specific TCRB sequences. This table comes from immunoSEQ multiplex PCR, and its TCRdb copy is limited to in-frame clones, with some not included. The DNA was the basis for D and trimming; V, J and clone size are from that table. The table shows thousands of clones, with around 88% occurring only once. This TCR was sampled from a woman between 50 and 59 years old with rheumatoid arthritis. Sequences were obtained from CD8+ T cells sorted from blood. The chain couples TRBV28 to TRBJ1-2; the D is unclear. CDR3 sequence reads: CASSSRRRYGYTF. The CDR3 DNA reads TGTGCCAGCAGTTCGAGGCGGCGCTATGGCTACACCTTC.